A single sample is the source of the 18 T cell receptor beta chains below, sequenced in a study of cytomegalovirus exposure and HLA in healthy donors. PCR used 60 Vbeta primers and 13 Jbeta primers. This table comes from immunoSEQ multiplex PCR, and its TCRdb copy is limited to in-frame clones, with some not included. The table shows some 200,000 clones, with approximately 67% occurring only once. Sequences were obtained from PBMCs. All receptors come from a man aged 40-49 years in good health and CMV-seronegative.

This clone showed up just once. This chain joins TRBV10-3 and TRBJ2-2; 8 bases line up with TRBD1. The CDR3 totals 15 residues. With V trimmed by 4 bases and J by 6 bases, 7 bases remained unmatched. Germline V gene data show CDR1 as ENHRY and CDR2 as SYGVKD. The CDR3 reads CAISGQGATAGELFF. The CDR3 DNA follows: TGTGCCATCAGTGGGCAGGGGGCAACCGCCGGGGAGCTGTTTTTT.

The chain combines TRBV7-5 with TRBJ2-7; TRBD2, the D gene given by the table, was not confirmed from the DNA. TRBV7-5 is a listed pseudogene. This CDR3 has 15 residues. CDR3 nucleotides: TGTGCCAGAAGCCAGACTAGCGGGAGGGTCCACGAGCAGTACTTC. The encoded protein is CARSQTSGRVHEQYF.

V and J are TRBV5-1 and TRBJ2-7; 12 nucleotides agree with TRBD2. The germline gives CDR1 SGHRS, CDR2 YFSETQ. This CDR3 spans 15 amino acids. V was clipped by 4 bases and J by 6 bases; unmatched bases: 8. CDR3 nucleotides: TGCGCCAGCAGCAAGACTAGCGGGAGTTCGGTCGAGCAGTACTTC. Translated, it gives CASSKTSGSSVEQYF. The full variable domain, with the rest looked up from reference TRBV5-1 and TRBJ2-7, is KAGVTQTPRYLIKTRGQQVTLSCSPISGHRSVSWYQQTPGQGLQFLFEYFSETQRNKGNFPGRFSGRQFSNSRSEMNVSTLELGDSALYLCASSKTSGSSVEQYFGPGTRLTVT.

The chain carries TRBV7-2 and TRBJ2-1; possibly TRBD1 for D (6 bases). Germline assignment: CDR1 SGHTA and CDR2 FQGNSA. The V and J ends lost 3 bases and 6 bases respectively, with 12 bases between them. The CDR3 is made up of 14 amino acids. This chain's CDR3 is CASSLTGWGNEQFF. CDR3 DNA: TGTGCCAGCAGCTTGACAGGATGGGGCAATGAGCAGTTCTTC.

The rearrangement uses TRBV4-2 and TRBJ1-5; 8 nucleotides match TRBD1. Germline lookup yields CDR1 LGHNA and CDR2 YNFKEQ. The V gene end was trimmed by 0 bases and the J gene end by 0 bases; junction bases not matched to a gene: 13. The CDR3 is made up of 20 amino acids. The CDR3: CASSQDAGAGGLYSNQPQHF. The CDR3, as DNA: TGTGCCAGCAGCCAAGATGCCGGGGCAGGGGGCTTGTATAGCAATCAGCCCCAGCATTTT.

This clone was observed a handful of times. The rearrangement joins TRBV14 to TRBJ1-2; D gene unclear. Germline-derived CDR1 and CDR2 are SGHDN and FVKESK. The CDR3 has 14 residues. The germline V and J ends were trimmed by 0 bases and 4 bases, with 9 bases remaining between them. The CDR3 DNA reads as TGTGCCAGCAGCCAAGAGGTGGCAGGCTATGGCTACACCTTC. It encodes CASSQEVAGYGYTF.

V usage is TRBV7-9 and J usage is TRBJ2-5, with 8 bases matching TRBD2. The CDR3 runs 17 residues. V lost 3 bases, J lost 0 bases, and 9 bases stayed unmatched. Germline CDR1 SEHNR, CDR2 FQNEAQ (reference sequence). The CDR3 DNA sequence: TGTGCCAGCAGCTTTTCGACTAGCGCCTCGTACCAAGAGACCCAGTACTTC. Its protein is CASSFSTSASYQETQYF. Looking up the rest from reference TRBV7-9 and TRBJ2-5 gives the full variable domain: DTGVSQNPRHKITKRGQNVTFRCDPISEHNRLYWYRQTLGQGPEFLTYFQNEAQLEKSRLLSDRFSAERPKGSFSTLEIQRTEQGDSAMYLCASSFSTSASYQETQYFGPGTRLLVL.

The chain joins TRBV5-4 to TRBJ2-1; the D gene is possibly TRBD2 (6 bases). Germline V CDR1 and CDR2: SGHNT, YYREEE (reference sequence). CDR3 size: 13 residues. V was shortened by 5 bases and J by 5 bases, with 11 bases between the two germline ends. CDR3 DNA: TGTGCCAGCAGTGAGCCGGGGGACAATGAGCAGTTCTTC. As protein: CASSEPGDNEQFF. The variable domain in full, with the rest retrieved from reference TRBV5-4 and TRBJ2-1, is ETGVTQSPTHLIKTRGQQVTLRCSSQSGHNTVSWYQQALGQGPQFIFQYYREEENGRGNFPPRFSGLQFPNYSSELNVNALELDDSALYLCASSEPGDNEQFFGPGTRLTVL.

Concerning this clone itself: The junction shows a germline mismatch at one end, possibly a read error. This chain uses TRBV7-9 with TRBJ2-5; TRBD1 matches 7 bases. Per germline, CDR1 SEHNR and CDR2 FQNEAQ (reference sequence). This CDR3 is 14 amino acids long. The CDR3 here is CSSSSLDRVKTQYF. The CDR3 DNA follows: TGTTCCAGCAGCTCCTTAGACAGGGTCAAGACCCAGTACTTC.

V is TRBV6-6 and J is TRBJ1-5; 11 positions match TRBD1. CDR1 is MNHNY, CDR2 SVGAGI, per germline (reference sequence). The CDR3 runs 15 residues. The ends lost 4 bases at V and 5 bases at J; junction bases unmatched: 4. The chain's CDR3 is CASSSGTGGYQPQHF. The CDR3 bases are TGTGCCAGCAGTTCCGGGACAGGGGGGTATCAGCCCCAGCATTTT.

V usage is TRBV29-1 and J usage is TRBJ2-5, with 9 nucleotides matching TRBD2. With V trimmed by 8 bases and J by 5 bases, 12 bases remained unmatched. The CDR3 is 14 residues long. Germline CDR1 is SQVTM and CDR2 is ANQGSEA. CDR3 coding DNA: TGCAGCATCATAGCGGGAGTTGGTTGGGAGACCCAGTACTTC. Protein product: CSIIAGVGWETQYF.

This clone was detected only a few times. The gene calls are TRBV21-1 and TRBJ1-2. TRBV21-1 is assigned pseudogene status. The CDR3 sequence is 16 residues long. CDR3 amino acids: CASSKGVRGPNYGYTF. In nucleotides, the CDR3 is TGTGCCAGCAGCAAAGGTGTCCGGGGTCCCAACTATGGCTACACCTTC.

The CDR3 DNA is TGTGCCAGCAGTTACAGGGGACAGAACACCGGGGAGCTGTTTTTT. Translating gives CASSYRGQNTGELFF. V usage is TRBV7-8 and J usage is TRBJ2-2, with 7 bases matching TRBD1. Unmatched junction bases numbered 5, after V lost 6 bases and J lost 1 base. The CDR3 loop spans 15 amino acids. CDR1 and CDR2 (germline): SGHVS, FQNEAQ.

The chain carries TRBV27 and TRBJ2-1, with 13 bases aligning to TRBD2. Unmatched junction bases numbered 10, after V lost 4 bases and J lost 16 bases. The CDR3 extends over 14 amino acids. CDR1 is MNHEY and CDR2 is SMNVEV in the germline V gene (reference sequence). DNA for the CDR3: TGTGCCAGCAGTTCCGCTTGGACTAGCGGGAGTCAATTCTTC. Translation: CASSSAWTSGSQFF.

The CDR3 DNA sequence: TGTGCCAGCAGGGCGGGACAGGGGGTTAATGAAAAACTGTTTTTT. Protein product: CASRAGQGVNEKLFF. The chain couples TRBV6-5 to TRBJ1-4; 11 bases match TRBD1. With V trimmed by 6 bases and J by 4 bases, 4 bases remained unmatched. Germline CDR1 and CDR2: MNHEY and SVGAGI. The CDR3 is 15 residues long.

This chain connects TRBV29-1 to TRBJ2-1, with D uncertain. Germline-derived CDR1 and CDR2 are SQVTM and ANQGSEA. This CDR3 comprises 12 residues. Trimming took 4 bases from V and 8 from J, leaving 12 bases between them. The CDR3, as DNA: TGCAGCGTTGCTTCGGTCCCCGATGAGCAGTTCTTC. Translating gives CSVASVPDEQFF.

This chain connects TRBV6-4 to TRBJ2-1; the match to TRBD2 covers 14 bases. Looked up from germline, CDR1 is MRHNA and CDR2 is SNTAGT. This CDR3 contains 15 residues. Germline trimming cut 5 bases from V and 6 bases from J; bases unmatched to any gene: 3. The CDR3 DNA reads as TGTGCCAGCAGTCCGACTAGCGGGGGGGCCAATGAGCAGTTCTTC. This sequence encodes CASSPTSGGANEQFF.

In this sample, this clone turned up a few times. The chain couples TRBV14 to TRBJ2-7; 10 nucleotides align to TRBD1. The CDR3 has 14 residues. CDR1 is SGHDN, CDR2 FVKESK, per germline. V dropped 3 bases and J dropped 2; count of bases not matched to a gene: 1. CDR3 region: CASSQGQGPYEQYF. In DNA, the CDR3 is TGTGCCAGCAGCCAGGGACAGGGGCCCTACGAGCAGTACTTC.